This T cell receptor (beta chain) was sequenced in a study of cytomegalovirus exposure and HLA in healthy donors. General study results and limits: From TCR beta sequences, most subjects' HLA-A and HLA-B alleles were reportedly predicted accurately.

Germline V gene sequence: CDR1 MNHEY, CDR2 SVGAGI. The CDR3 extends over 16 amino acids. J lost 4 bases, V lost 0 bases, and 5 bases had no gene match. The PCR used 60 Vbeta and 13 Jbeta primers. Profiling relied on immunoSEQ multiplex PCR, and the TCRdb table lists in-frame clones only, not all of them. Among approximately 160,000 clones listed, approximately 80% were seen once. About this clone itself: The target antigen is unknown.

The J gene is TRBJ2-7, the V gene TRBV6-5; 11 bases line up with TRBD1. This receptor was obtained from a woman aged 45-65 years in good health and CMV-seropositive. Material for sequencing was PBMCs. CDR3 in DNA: TGTGCCAGCAGTTACTCCGGGACAGGGGGGCTATACGAGCAGTACTTC. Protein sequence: CASSYSGTGGLYEQYF.